These T cell receptor beta chains were read from a single sample in a study of blood T cells in healthy people across ages. TCRdb re-analysed the 5' RACE reads in MiXCR, keeping a single row per CDR3 protein. The data hold roughly 800,000 distinct CDR3 sequences, with 58% observed a single time. Sequenced input: blood. These receptors were taken from a man younger than 45 in good health. Each CDR3 is given with its conserved first and last residue. The D gene is left open where the match is weak. Size values are once, few and many counts, or a class for expanded clones, and some rows have none.

NA,TRBV20-1,TRBJ1-4,NA,CSAILSTTGEKLFF,TGCAGTGCTATTTTATCTACCACCGGTGAAAAACTGTTTTTT
few,TRBV20-1,TRBJ2-1,NA,CSARESGSEQFF,TGCAGTGCTAGGGAGTCAGGATCTGAGCAGTTCTTC
NA,TRBV20-1,TRBJ2-1,NA,CSARDEKAAISYNEQFF,TGCAGTGCTAGAGATGAGAAGGCGGCTATCTCCTACAATGAGCAGTTCTTC
NA,TRBV20-1,TRBJ2-7,NA,CSARDRLAPHSYEQYF,TGCAGTGCTAGAGATAGGTTAGCGCCCCACTCCTACGAGCAGTACTTC
NA,TRBV5-1,TRBJ2-5,NA,CASSPTDSRGETQYF,TGCGCCAGCAGCCCTACGGACAGTCGGGGAGAGACCCAGTACTTC
NA,TRBV4-2,TRBJ1-4,NA,CASRDRDLGEKLFF,TGTGCCAGCAGGGACCGGGACTTAGGAGAAAAACTGTTTTTT
NA,TRBV29-1,TRBJ2-5,NA,CSAVGEGETQYF,TGCAGCGCCGTGGGGGAAGGCGAGACCCAGTACTTC
NA,TRBV29-1,TRBJ2-7,TRBD1,CSVDTGGDEQYF,TGCAGCGTTGACACAGGGGGCGACGAGCAGTACTTC
NA,TRBV29-1,TRBJ1-2,NA,CSVAVQGNYGYTF,TGCAGCGTCGCCGTACAGGGCAACTATGGCTACACCTTC
NA,TRBV12-3/TRBV12-4,TRBJ2-7,TRBD1,CASSMTGNGYEQYF,TGTGCCAGCAGCATGACAGGGAACGGCTACGAGCAGTACTTC
NA,TRBV3-1,TRBJ2-5,TRBD1,CASSPRGQGYPKTQYF,TGTGCCAGCAGCCCCCGGGGACAGGGATACCCAAAGACCCAGTACTTC
NA,TRBV11-2,TRBJ2-1,NA,CASSLDGASYNEQFF,TGTGCCAGCAGCTTGGATGGGGCCTCCTACAATGAGCAGTTCTTC
NA,TRBV12-3/TRBV12-4,TRBJ2-5,TRBD2,CASSLSGRGYNEQYF,TGTGCCAGCAGTTTAAGCGGGAGAGGTTACAATGAGCAGTACTTC
few,TRBV10-3,TRBJ2-7,NA,CAISGNISYEQYF,TGTGCCATCAGTGGTAACATCTCCTACGAGCAGTACTTC
NA,TRBV7-2,TRBJ2-3,NA,CASSLGQGLGTDTQYF,TGTGCCAGCAGCTTAGGCCAGGGTCTCGGCACAGATACGCAGTATTTT
few,TRBV2,TRBJ2-7,NA,CASSEMAVDEQYF,TGTGCCAGCAGTGAAATGGCCGTAGACGAGCAGTACTTC
few,TRBV20-1,TRBJ1-2,NA,CSARGPGGGYTF,TGCAGTGCTAGAGGTCCAGGTGGCGGCTACACCTTC
NA,TRBV20-1,TRBJ2-3,NA,CSAAQTDTDTQYF,TGCAGTGCCGCGCAGACAGACACAGATACGCAGTATTTT
few,TRBV6-5,TRBJ2-5,TRBD1,CASRPSGQNTQQYF,TGTGCCAGCAGGCCTTCGGGACAGAACACCCAGCAGTACTTC
NA,TRBV7-2,TRBJ2-7,NA,CASSISTYEQYF,TGTGCCAGCAGCATTTCGACCTACGAGCAGTACTTC
NA,TRBV28,TRBJ2-5,NA,CASSIQPGPQETQYF,TGTGCCAGCAGTATCCAACCGGGACCTCAAGAGACCCAGTACTTC
few,TRBV27,TRBJ1-2,TRBD1,CASSLVRGQGNYTF,TGTGCCAGCAGTTTAGTCCGGGGACAGGGGAACTACACCTTC
few,TRBV4-1,TRBJ2-1,NA,CASSQGINRAQFQFF,TGCGCCAGCAGCCAAGGTATAAACAGGGCCCAATTCCAGTTCTTC
NA,TRBV20-1,TRBJ2-7,NA,CSAIMAPGSYNEQYF,TGCAGTGCTATTATGGCTCCGGGGTCCTACAATGAGCAGTACTTC
NA,TRBV11-3,TRBJ2-4,NA,CASSLDPAVYNEQYF,TGTGCCAGCAGCTTAGATCCGGCAGTTTACAATGAGCAGTACTTC
NA,TRBV5-1,TRBJ2-7,NA,CASSFEGGNYEQYF,TGCGCCAGCAGCTTTGAAGGGGGGAACTACGAGCAGTACTTC
NA,TRBV2,TRBJ2-5,NA,CASRKRATETQYF,TGTGCCAGCCGGAAGCGAGCTACAGAGACCCAGTACTTC
NA,TRBV7-8,TRBJ2-1,TRBD1,CASSPRQGSRLNEQFF,TGTGCCAGCAGCCCCCGACAGGGATCTCGATTGAATGAGCAGTTCTTC
NA,TRBV20-1,TRBJ1-6,NA,CSASREGSYNSPLHF,TGCAGTGCCTCTAGAGAAGGATCCTATAATTCACCCCTCCACTTT
NA,TRBV6-6,TRBJ1-4,NA,CASSGTSTTNEKLFF,TGTGCCAGCAGCGGGACTTCCACAACTAATGAAAAACTGTTTTTT
NA,TRBV5-1,TRBJ1-1,NA,CASSFGGPSEAFF,TGCGCCAGCAGTTTTGGGGGGCCAAGTGAAGCTTTCTTT
NA,TRBV7-8,TRBJ2-7,TRBD1,CASRMGQEYYEQYF,TGTGCCAGCAGGATGGGACAGGAGTATTACGAGCAGTACTTC
NA,TRBV9,TRBJ1-4,TRBD1,CASSSLAGDSEKLFF,TGCGCCAGCAGCTCACTAGCGGGGGACAGCGAAAAACTGTTTTTT
NA,TRBV7-2,TRBJ2-5,NA,CASSLARDYQETQYF,TGTGCCAGCAGCTTAGCCCGGGACTACCAAGAGACCCAGTACTTC
NA,TRBV11-1,TRBJ2-7,NA,CASRDVGTGSYEQYF,TGTGCCAGCAGGGACGTCGGGACGGGCTCCTACGAGCAGTACTTC
NA,TRBV4-2,TRBJ2-7,TRBD2,CASSQDLAGLGANYEQYF,TGTGCCAGCAGCCAAGATCTGGCGGGACTAGGAGCAAACTACGAGCAGTACTTC
NA,TRBV4-1,TRBJ2-3,TRBD1,CASSQSPDRAMEDTQYF,TGCGCCAGCAGCCAATCCCCCGACAGGGCGATGGAAGATACGCAGTATTTT
NA,TRBV7-2,TRBJ2-3,NA,CASSSPSSYTDTQYF,TGTGCCAGCAGCTCGCCTTCTAGCTACACAGATACGCAGTATTTT
NA,TRBV20-1,TRBJ2-5,TRBD2,CSASSIAGVPGETQYF,TGCAGTGCTAGCTCGATAGCGGGGGTTCCGGGGGAGACCCAGTACTTC
NA,TRBV20-1,TRBJ2-7,NA,CSASQITEQYF,TGCAGTGCTAGCCAAATAACCGAGCAGTACTTC
few,TRBV5-1,TRBJ1-1,NA,CASSFTPVGLNTEAFF,TGCGCCAGCAGCTTTACACCGGTCGGTTTGAACACTGAAGCTTTCTTT
NA,TRBV25-1,TRBJ1-2,TRBD1,CASSEFLDGQGVLYGYTF,TGTGCCAGCAGTGAATTCTTGGACGGACAGGGGGTTTTGTATGGCTACACCTTC
many,TRBV4-1,TRBJ2-7,NA,CASSQDSGFTYEQYF,TGCGCCAGCAGCCAAGATAGTGGCTTCACCTACGAGCAGTACTTC
NA,TRBV7-9,TRBJ1-4,NA,CASSPRVTVSRGEKLFF,TGTGCCAGCAGCCCCCGAGTGACAGTTTCGAGGGGCGAAAAACTGTTTTTT
NA,TRBV20-1,TRBJ2-7,NA,CSATHREVSIKRQYF,TGCAGTGCAACCCACCGGGAAGTTTCAATTAAGAGGCAGTACTTC
NA,TRBV7-2,TRBJ2-1,NA,CASSLGGAREQFF,TGTGCCAGCAGCTTAGGGGGGGCTCGTGAGCAGTTCTTC
NA,TRBV14,TRBJ1-2,TRBD1,CASSIQGAYGYTF,TGTGCCAGCAGCATCCAGGGGGCTTATGGCTACACCTTC
NA,TRBV7-2,TRBJ2-5,NA,CASSLDGRGDETQYF,TGTGCCAGCAGCTTAGATGGCAGGGGCGATGAGACCCAGTACTTC
NA,TRBV6-5,TRBJ1-2,NA,CASSYTGARGYTF,TGTGCCAGCAGTTACACGGGGGCGCGAGGCTACACCTTC
NA,TRBV20-1,TRBJ2-7,NA,CSARASYSSYEQYF,TGCAGTGCTAGAGCGTCGTACAGCTCCTACGAGCAGTACTTC
NA,TRBV6-1,TRBJ2-6,NA,CASSSQTGLAGANVLTF,TGTGCCAGCAGTAGCCAGACAGGTTTGGCTGGGGCCAACGTCCTGACTTTC
NA,TRBV15,TRBJ1-2,NA,CATSNPSQGRGYTF,TGTGCCACCAGCAACCCATCTCAGGGGCGAGGCTACACCTTC
few,TRBV10-3,TRBJ1-2,TRBD1,CAVLAQGVGYTF,TGTGCCGTCCTTGCCCAGGGGGTTGGCTACACCTTC
few,TRBV7-6,TRBJ2-5,NA,CASSTRPPFQETQYF,TGTGCCAGCAGCACCCGACCCCCTTTCCAAGAGACCCAGTACTTC
NA,TRBV20-1,TRBJ2-3,NA,CSARVGGITDTQYF,TGCAGTGCTAGAGTTGGGGGGATCACAGATACGCAGTATTTT